A few counts support the clone carrying this T cell receptor beta chain. As yet, its antigen is unknown. After constant-region reverse-primer amplification, full-length variable regions underwent semi-nested PCR with Nested Universal Primer A. MiXCR, applied by TCRdb to the 5' RACE reads, yields one record per CDR3 protein. The sample has under 6,500 distinct CDR3 sequences, approximately 70% seen once; the top ten hold 3.9%. The CDR3 has 16 amino acids. V lost 2 bases to trimming and J lost 3 bases, with 17 bases between them. CD4+CD45RO+CD25- cells were isolated as memory CD4+ T cells. Study-wide points: Tumor Treg TCRs overlapped most with tumor naive CD4+ cells. Tumor memory CD4+ T cell TCR gene usage was found to cluster with blood and lymph node memory CD4+ cells and with lymph node naive CD4+ cells.

Sequencing was done on a sample of memory CD4+ T cells sorted from a lymph node. Described subset: memory CD4+ T cells, CD4+CD45RO+CD25-. V usage is TRBV12-3 or TRBV12-4 and J usage is TRBJ2-7; perhaps TRBD2 as D (6 bases). This sequence originates from a female donor with breast cancer. CDR3 in DNA: TGTGCCAGCAGTTTAATTCTGAGCGGGCTCGACTACGAGCAGTACTTC. Its translation: CASSLILSGLDYEQYF.